One and the same sample provided the 21 T cell receptor beta chains below, sequenced in a study of T cell repertoires in cytomegalovirus infection. TCRdb redid the calling of the reads with MiXCR, one entry per CDR3 protein. The table records roughly 230,000 distinct CDR3 sequences, more than 15% of them present only once. Sequenced input: CD8+ T cells from PBMCs. All receptors come from a human donor in good health (CMV status not recorded). Some clones in this sample may be carry-over from other donors' samples.

This clonotype was counted between two and nine times. V usage is TRBV14 and J usage is TRBJ2-1; the match to TRBD2 covers 8 bases. The CDR3 has 15 residues. Germline trimming cut 4 bases from V and 10 bases from J; bases unmatched to any gene: 12. Germline V gene sequence: CDR1 SGHDN, CDR2 FVKESK. Written as DNA, the CDR3 is TGTGCCAGCAGCCTACGGAGCGGGGGCCGCGGGGAGCAGTTCTTC. It encodes CASSLRSGGRGEQFF.

This chain links TRBV10-3 with TRBJ2-1, with D tentatively TRBD1 (6 bases). From germline, CDR1 is ENHRY and CDR2 SYGVKD. CDR3 length: 15 residues. The germline V and J ends were trimmed by 3 bases and 8 bases, with 17 bases remaining between them. The CDR3, as DNA: TGTGCCATCAGTGACCAGGGGATCGCCGGGGATGAGCAGTTCTTC. Translation gives CAISDQGIAGDEQFF.

This clonotype was observed a handful of times. The chain combines TRBV28 with TRBJ2-7; 7 bases are a match to TRBD1. Per germline, CDR1 MDHEN and CDR2 SYDVKM. V lost 8 bases and J lost 1; bases outside the gene matches: 8. CDR3 length: 14 amino acids. CDR3 nucleotide sequence: TGTGCCAGCGCAGACAGGGTTTTATCCTACGAGCAGTACTTC. Amino acids: CASADRVLSYEQYF.

The chain uses TRBV13 and TRBJ1-1; no firm D call. CDR1 and CDR2 from the germline V gene are PRHDT and FYEKMQ (reference sequence). The V end was cut by 7 bases, the J end by 2 bases, with 5 bases between. CDR3 length: 11 residues. This CDR3 reads CASNPNTEAFF. The DNA for the CDR3 is TGTGCCAGCAACCCAAACACTGAAGCTTTCTTT.

This clonotype was detected only a few times. The chain carries TRBV29-1 and TRBJ1-1; maybe TRBD1 (6 bases). This CDR3 comprises 14 residues. V was shortened by 2 bases and J by 8 bases, with 18 bases between the two germline ends. The V gene's germline CDR1 is SQVTM and CDR2 ANQGSEA. CDR3 in amino acids: CSVEITGHTTEAFF. As DNA, the CDR3 is TGCAGCGTTGAAATAACGGGACACACCACGGAAGCTTTCTTT.

The chain couples TRBV15 to TRBJ1-2; no definite D call. Germline V gene lookup returns CDR1 LNHNV and CDR2 YYDKDF (reference sequence). The ends were cut back, 1 base at V and 5 bases at J, with 26 bases in the middle. The CDR3 runs 19 residues. CDR3 in DNA: TGTGCCACCAGCAGAGCCGGGCTTTCGGCTTCGCCGATAGATTATGGCTACACCTTC. Translating gives CATSRAGLSASPIDYGYTF.

The chain joins TRBV19 to TRBJ2-1; 7 bases are a match to TRBD2. The CDR3 loop spans 13 amino acids. Germline V gene sequence: CDR1 LNHDA, CDR2 SQIVND (reference sequence). The ends lost 5 bases at V and 7 bases at J; junction bases unmatched: 5. This CDR3 reads CASSAASGNEQFF. CDR3 coding DNA: TGTGCCAGTAGTGCGGCTAGCGGAAATGAGCAGTTCTTC. Drawing the rest from reference TRBV19 and TRBJ2-1, the complete variable domain is DGGITQSPKYLFRKEGQNVTLSCEQNLNHDAMYWYRQDPGQGLRLIYYSQIVNDFQKGDIAEGYSVSREKKESFPLTVTSAQKNPTAFYLCASSAASGNEQFFGPGTRLTVL.

This clonotype was counted ten times or more. This chain uses TRBV28 with TRBJ1-6; D remains ambiguous. Looked up from germline, CDR1 is MDHEN and CDR2 is SYDVKM. This CDR3 has 11 amino acids. V was shortened by 6 bases and J by 13 bases, with 10 bases between the two germline ends. The CDR3 DNA reads as TGTGCCAGCAGCTATCCAGGTCCCCTCCACTTT. It is translated as CASSYPGPLHF.

This chain connects TRBV6-6 to TRBJ1-5; a weak D match, TRBD1 (5 bases). The CDR3 runs to 15 residues. The ends were cut back, 5 bases at V and 4 bases at J, with 15 bases in the middle. The germline V gene encodes CDR1 MNHNY and CDR2 SVGAGI (reference sequence). CDR3 residues: CASSREDTYNQPQHF. In DNA, the CDR3 is TGTGCCAGCAGTCGGGAGGACACCTATAATCAGCCCCAGCATTTT.

The table lists this clonotype with many counts. The rearrangement links TRBV7-2 to TRBJ1-5; D remains unclear. Germline V gives CDR1 SGHTA, CDR2 FQGNSA. The V end lost 4 bases, the J end lost 4 bases, and 11 bases lay between the germline ends. The CDR3 runs 14 residues. The CDR3 nucleotides read TGTGCCAGCAGCTCCAACGGAGGGAATCAGCCCCAGCATTTT. This codes for CASSSNGGNQPQHF.

This chain uses TRBV20-1 with TRBJ2-1, with D perhaps TRBD2 (5 bases). This CDR3 comprises 14 residues. V was cut by 0 bases and J by 2 bases, with 8 bases left in between. Germline values: CDR1 DFQATT, CDR2 SNEGSKA (reference sequence). The CDR3 DNA reads TGCAGTGCTAGAGAGGGAGAAACCTACAATGAGCAGTTCTTC. As protein: CSAREGETYNEQFF.

This clonotype was observed at least ten times. V usage is TRBV7-8 and J usage is TRBJ2-5; weak D call: TRBD2 (5 bases). Germline V lookup: CDR1 SGHVS, CDR2 FQNEAQ. This CDR3 has 15 amino acids. V was clipped by 1 base and J by 2 bases, with 11 bases between them. CDR3 nucleotides: TGTGCCAGCAGCTTAGGCGGGCCCGGGCAAGAGACCCAGTACTTC. Its protein is CASSLGGPGQETQYF.

Ten or more counts support this clonotype. The rearrangement uses TRBV2 and TRBJ2-3; TRBD2 agrees at 11 bases. CDR1 and CDR2 (germline): SNHLY, FYNNEI. The J segment lost 2 bases and the V segment lost 7 bases, leaving 5 bases of the junction unmatched. The CDR3 runs to 15 residues. The CDR3 sequence: CASNLLAGATDTQYF. The CDR3 coding sequence is TGTGCCAGCAATCTACTAGCGGGGGCCACAGATACGCAGTATTTT.

The chain joins TRBV29-1 to TRBJ2-7, with a tentative D call TRBD1 (6 bases). The CDR3 contains 17 residues. Germline assignment: CDR1 SQVTM and CDR2 ANQGSEA. The V gene lost 1 base and the J gene lost 3 bases, with 22 bases spanning the gap. CDR3 DNA: TGCAGCGTTGAAGCCACTGGTTTCGGTGGCAGGGGCTACGAGCAGTACTTC. It is translated as CSVEATGFGGRGYEQYF.

A few counts support this clonotype. The CDR3 reads CVGVSSYNEQFF. DNA of the CDR3: TGTGTGGGGGTTAGCTCCTACAATGAGCAGTTCTTC. This sequence joins TRBV5-4 and TRBJ2-1; tentatively, D is TRBD1 or TRBD2 (5 bases each). This CDR3 contains 12 residues. From germline, CDR1 is SGHNT and CDR2 YYREEE (reference sequence).

The chain couples TRBV3-1 to TRBJ2-7; TRBD1 agrees at 7 bases. The CDR3 loop spans 14 amino acids. Trimming removed 5 bases from V and 2 bases from J; junction bases left unmatched: 6. CDR1 is LGHDT, CDR2 YNNKEL, per germline (reference sequence). The DNA for the CDR3 is TGTGCCAGCAGCGACGGGACAGCCACCTACGAGCAGTACTTC. This encodes CASSDGTATYEQYF.

This clonotype was found a few times. This chain links TRBV10-3 with TRBJ2-1; a possible D gene is TRBD2 (6 bases). V lost 3 bases and J 5 bases, leaving 14 bases between the germline ends. Looked up from germline, CDR1 is ENHRY and CDR2 is SYGVKD. The CDR3 loop spans 15 amino acids. The CDR3 spells CAISDLGTSNNEQFF. For the CDR3, the DNA is TGTGCCATCAGTGATCTTGGGACTTCAAACAATGAGCAGTTCTTC.

The chain combines TRBV6-5 with TRBJ2-5; no clear D. This CDR3 contains 13 residues. Germline V CDR1 and CDR2: MNHEY, SVGAGI. Trimming pared 4 bases from V and 2 bases from J, leaving 8 bases between. As DNA, the CDR3 is TGTGCCAGCAGTTCCGGACGACAAGAGACCCAGTACTTC. This sequence encodes CASSSGRQETQYF.

In this sample, this clonotype turned up many times. The chain uses TRBV4-1 and TRBJ2-2; D gene ambiguous. Trimming stripped 0 bases from V and 6 bases from J, with 2 bases between. Germline values: CDR1 MGHRA, CDR2 YSYEKL. The CDR3 is 12 residues long. The CDR3 loop reads CASSQDAGELFF. CDR3 nucleotide sequence: TGCGCCAGCAGCCAAGACGCCGGGGAGCTGTTTTTT.

There are many counts of this clonotype. This chain links TRBV7-8 with TRBJ2-3, with D possibly matching TRBD2 (5 bases). This CDR3 is built from 14 residues. From germline, CDR1 is SGHVS and CDR2 FQNEAQ. V was cut by 3 bases and J by 6 bases, with 13 bases left in between. CDR3 DNA: TGTGCCAGCAGCTTGCGAGGGCCTCCGGATACGCAGTATTTT. This encodes CASSLRGPPDTQYF.

This clonotype has just a few counts. The V call is TRBV28, the J call TRBJ2-4, with D possibly being TRBD1 or TRBD2 (7 bases each). Germline V gene lookup returns CDR1 MDHEN and CDR2 SYDVKM. The CDR3 spans 15 residues. V was shortened by 8 bases and J by 6 bases, with 20 bases between the two germline ends. The DNA for the CDR3 is TGTGCCAGCGGCCACAGGGGAGGGCCTTTAAACATTCAGTACTTC. Amino acids: CASGHRGGPLNIQYF.